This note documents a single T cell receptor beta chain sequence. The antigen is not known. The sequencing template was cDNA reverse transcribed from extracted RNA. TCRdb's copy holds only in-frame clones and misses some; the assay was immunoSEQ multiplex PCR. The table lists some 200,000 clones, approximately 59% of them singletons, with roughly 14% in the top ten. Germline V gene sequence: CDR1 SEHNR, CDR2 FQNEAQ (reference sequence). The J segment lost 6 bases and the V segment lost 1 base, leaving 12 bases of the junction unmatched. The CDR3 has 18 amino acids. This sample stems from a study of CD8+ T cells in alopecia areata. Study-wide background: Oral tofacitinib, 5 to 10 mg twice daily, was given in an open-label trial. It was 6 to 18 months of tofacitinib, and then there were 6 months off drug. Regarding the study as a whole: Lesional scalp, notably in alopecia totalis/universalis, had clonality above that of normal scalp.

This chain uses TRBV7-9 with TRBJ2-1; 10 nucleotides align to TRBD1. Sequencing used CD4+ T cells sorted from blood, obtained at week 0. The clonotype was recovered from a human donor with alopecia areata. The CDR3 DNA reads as TGTGCCAGCAGCTTAGTATGGGCGGACAGGGGGTACCCCAATGAGCAGTTCTTC. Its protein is CASSLVWADRGYPNEQFF.